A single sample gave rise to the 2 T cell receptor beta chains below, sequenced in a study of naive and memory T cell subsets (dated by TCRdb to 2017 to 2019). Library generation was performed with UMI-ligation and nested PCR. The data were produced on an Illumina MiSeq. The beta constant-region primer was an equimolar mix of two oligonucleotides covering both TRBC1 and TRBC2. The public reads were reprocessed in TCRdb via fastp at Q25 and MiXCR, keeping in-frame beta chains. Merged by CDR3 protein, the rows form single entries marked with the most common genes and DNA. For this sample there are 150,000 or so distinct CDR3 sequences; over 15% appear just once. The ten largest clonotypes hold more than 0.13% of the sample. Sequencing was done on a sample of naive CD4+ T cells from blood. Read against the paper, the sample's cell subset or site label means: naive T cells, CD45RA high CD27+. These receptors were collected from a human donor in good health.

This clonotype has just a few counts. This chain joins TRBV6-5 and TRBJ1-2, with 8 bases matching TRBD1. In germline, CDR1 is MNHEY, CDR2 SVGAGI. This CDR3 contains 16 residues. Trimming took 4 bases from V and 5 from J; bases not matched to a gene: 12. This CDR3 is CASSSQGAGENYGYTF. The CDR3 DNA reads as TGTGCCAGCAGTTCGCAGGGGGCAGGGGAAAATTATGGCTACACCTTC.

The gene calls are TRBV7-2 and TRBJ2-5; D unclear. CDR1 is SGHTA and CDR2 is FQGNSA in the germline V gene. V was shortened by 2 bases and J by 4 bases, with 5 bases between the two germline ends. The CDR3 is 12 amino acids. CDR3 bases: TGTGCCAGCAGCTTACTACTAGAGACCCAGTACTTC. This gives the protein CASSLLLETQYF.